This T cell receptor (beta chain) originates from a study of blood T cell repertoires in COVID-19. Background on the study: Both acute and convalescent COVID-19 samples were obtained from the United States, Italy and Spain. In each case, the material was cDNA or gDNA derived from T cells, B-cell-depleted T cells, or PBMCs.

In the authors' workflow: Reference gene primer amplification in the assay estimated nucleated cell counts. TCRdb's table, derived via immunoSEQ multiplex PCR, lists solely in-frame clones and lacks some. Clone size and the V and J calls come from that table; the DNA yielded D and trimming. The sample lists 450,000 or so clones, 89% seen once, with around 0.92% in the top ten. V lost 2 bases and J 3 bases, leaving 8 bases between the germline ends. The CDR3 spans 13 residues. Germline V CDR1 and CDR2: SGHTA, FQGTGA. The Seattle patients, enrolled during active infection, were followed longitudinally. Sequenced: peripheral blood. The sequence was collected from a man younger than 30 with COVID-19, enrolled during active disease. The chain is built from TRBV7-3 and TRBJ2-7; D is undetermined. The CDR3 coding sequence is TGTGCCAGCAGCTTACTTGCTAGCTACGAGCAGTACTTC. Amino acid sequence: CASSLLASYEQYF.